This section outlines one T cell receptor (beta chain) sequence together with its context. Its specificity is unknown. The CDR3 is 14 amino acids. CDR1 is KGHSH, CDR2 LQKENI, per germline. V shed 5 bases, J shed 4 bases, and the junction held 4 bases outside the gene matches. These data originate in a study of CD8 T cells in Susac syndrome. Findings of the study overall: The study's TCR sequencing and HLA analysis drew on a certain number of individuals. That number was acknowledged as relatively small.

It was with random hexamers that 0.5 to 1 ug RNA was reverse transcribed. Coverage of TCR beta CDR3 amplification by immunoSEQ multiplex PCR extended to 54 Vbeta and 13 Jbeta. TCRdb called the immunoSEQ multiplex PCR reads again in MiXCR, with one record for every CDR3 protein. Of around 160,000 distinct CDR3 sequences listed, roughly 94% are singletons. Sequencing of TCR beta was carried out in blood CD8+ and CD4+ T cells. Control patients had untreated stable or active relapsing-remitting multiple sclerosis by revised McDonald criteria. The chain joins TRBV18 to TRBJ2-2, with 7 bases matching TRBD1. The specimen sequenced was CD4+ T cells from PBMCs. The clonotype originates from a human donor with multiple sclerosis. This chain's CDR3 is CASSATGTTGELFF. CDR3 bases: TGTGCCAGCTCAGCGACAGGGACCACCGGGGAGCTGTTTTTT. Variable domain in full (rest from reference TRBV18 and TRBJ2-2): NAGVMQNPRHLVRRRGQEARLRCSPMKGHSHVYWYRQLPEEGLKFMVYLQKENIIDESGMPKERFSAEFPKEGPSILRIQQVVRGDSAAYFCASSATGTTGELFFGEGSRLTVL.